These 29 T cell receptor beta chains share one sample of origin, sequenced in a study of T cells after yellow fever vaccination. Using its own MiXCR run on the 5' RACE reads, TCRdb lists one record per CDR3 protein. The sample consists of 300,000 to 450,000 distinct CDR3 sequences, around 8.1% of them appearing once. The specimen comprised PBMCs, sampled roughly seven weeks after the first yellow fever vaccination. The receptor source for this set is a man between 18 and 35 years old who received the YFV17D yellow fever vaccine.

The chain recombines TRBV2 with TRBJ2-6; no clear D. V lost 6 bases, J lost 1 base, and 16 bases lay in between. The CDR3 is 17 amino acids. Per the germline V gene, CDR1 is SNHLY and CDR2 is FYNNEI. The CDR3 coding sequence is TGTGCCAGCAGCAGACTTTCCCTTCTATCTGGGGCCAACGTCCTGACTTTC. Translation: CASSRLSLLSGANVLTF.

The rearrangement joins TRBV5-1 to TRBJ1-1, with no clear D. Germline V lookup: CDR1 SGHRS, CDR2 YFSETQ. Trimming shortened V by 0 bases and J by 2 bases, and 14 bases separated the two germline ends. This CDR3 contains 16 residues. CDR3 coding DNA: TGCGCCAGCAGCTTGGTTGGCACTGTTATTAACACTGAAGCTTTCTTT. Translating it yields CASSLVGTVINTEAFF.

The rearrangement links TRBV20-1 to TRBJ2-7, with D possibly being TRBD2 (6 bases). Germline V gene sequence: CDR1 DFQATT, CDR2 SNEGSKA (reference sequence). The CDR3 totals 12 residues. Trimming shortened V by 6 bases and J by 2 bases, and 11 bases separated the two germline ends. Here the CDR3 reads CSAPAGTYEQYF. The CDR3 DNA is TGCAGTGCCCCGGCGGGAACCTACGAGCAGTACTTC.

This clonotype occurred a few times. The V and J genes are TRBV20-1 and TRBJ2-4; D is tentatively TRBD1 or TRBD2 (6 bases each). This CDR3 spans 13 amino acids. Germline values: CDR1 DFQATT, CDR2 SNEGSKA (reference sequence). V lost 6 bases to trimming and J lost 0 bases, with 9 bases between them. Here the CDR3 DNA reads TGCAGTGCGAGGGGGGTAGCCAAAAACATTCAGTACTTC. It encodes CSARGVAKNIQYF.

This clonotype occurred a few times. J is TRBJ2-5 and V is TRBV19, with a weak D call TRBD1 (6 bases). Germline values: CDR1 LNHDA, CDR2 SQIVND (reference sequence). V lost 10 bases, J lost 5 bases, and 17 bases lay in between. This CDR3 region has 13 residues. CDR3 protein: CATSIQGIETQYF. In nucleotides, the CDR3 is TGTGCCACTTCGATACAGGGTATCGAGACCCAGTACTTC.

This chain uses TRBV21-1 with TRBJ1-2; the table names TRBD1, a call not compared with the DNA. TRBV21-1 is a pseudogene segment. The CDR3 consists of 17 residues. CDR3 residues: CASSIRGQRVTNYGYTF. For the CDR3, the DNA is TGTGCCAGCAGCATCAGGGGACAGAGGGTTACTAACTATGGCTACACCTTC.

There are a few counts of this clonotype. The rearrangement joins TRBV6-1 to TRBJ1-6, with D unclear. The CDR3 loop spans 16 amino acids. The germline V gene encodes CDR1 MNHNS and CDR2 SASEGT. Trimming took off 7 bases at V and 10 bases at J, with 23 bases between the two ends. CDR3 region: CASTSWTAIFDSPLHF. The CDR3 bases are TGTGCCAGCACATCTTGGACCGCTATTTTTGACTCACCCCTCCACTTT.

The chain employs TRBV5-1 and TRBJ2-6, with D possibly being TRBD1 (6 bases). Trimming removed 4 bases from V and 0 bases from J, with 11 bases in between. Germline V lookup: CDR1 SGHRS, CDR2 YFSETQ. This CDR3 is built from 16 residues. CDR3 protein: CASSPRDISGANVLTF. In DNA, the CDR3 is TGCGCCAGCAGCCCCCGGGACATCTCTGGGGCCAACGTCCTGACTTTC. Full variable domain (missing parts from reference TRBV5-1 and TRBJ2-6): KAGVTQTPRYLIKTRGQQVTLSCSPISGHRSVSWYQQTPGQGLQFLFEYFSETQRNKGNFPGRFSGRQFSNSRSEMNVSTLELGDSALYLCASSPRDISGANVLTFGAGSRLTVL.

In its sample, this clonotype was seen a few times. The chain couples TRBV6-5 to TRBJ1-5; D uncertain. The CDR3 extends over 14 amino acids. CDR1 is MNHEY and CDR2 is SVGAGI in the germline V gene. The germline V and J ends were trimmed by 4 bases and 5 bases, with 12 bases remaining between them. CDR3 in DNA: TGTGCCAGCAGTTCTCACAGCTCTTATCAGCCCCAGCATTTT. Protein sequence: CASSSHSSYQPQHF.

This clonotype was picked up many times. The chain employs TRBV3-1 and TRBJ1-1; D not certain. The V end was cut by 1 base, the J end by 1 base, with 4 bases between. CDR3 length: 13 residues. CDR1 is LGHDT, CDR2 YNNKEL, per germline (reference sequence). CDR3 sequence reads: CASSQAPNTEAFF. CDR3 in DNA: TGTGCCAGCAGCCAAGCCCCGAACACTGAAGCTTTCTTT.

This clonotype was observed at least ten times. This chain connects TRBV2 to TRBJ1-2, with D uncertain. V was cut by 0 bases and J by 8 bases, with 16 bases left in between. Germline V lookup: CDR1 SNHLY, CDR2 FYNNEI. The CDR3 runs 15 residues. The DNA for the CDR3 is TGTGCCAGCAGTGAAGCGCAGGCGAGTTACCTAGGCTACACCTTC. It codes for CASSEAQASYLGYTF.

This clonotype occurred many times. The chain uses TRBV29-1 and TRBJ2-3; D is uncertain. Trimming shortened V by 1 base and J by 0 bases, and 11 bases separated the two germline ends. This CDR3 is 15 amino acids long. Per germline, CDR1 SQVTM and CDR2 ANQGSEA. CDR3 in DNA: TGCAGCGTTGAAGGCCAGCCCCCCAGCACAGATACGCAGTATTTT. This gives the protein CSVEGQPPSTDTQYF.

This clonotype was observed a few times. The chain links TRBV24-1 to TRBJ1-1; D is unclear. The CDR3 runs 15 residues. Germline-derived CDR1 and CDR2 are KGHDR and SFDVKD. V lost 4 bases, J lost 0 bases, and 11 bases lay in between. CDR3 loop: CATSELDGMNTEAFF. In DNA form, the CDR3 reads TGTGCCACCAGTGAGTTAGACGGTATGAACACTGAAGCTTTCTTT.

The chain combines TRBV21-1 with TRBJ1-1. TRBV21-1 is a known pseudogene. The CDR3 totals 15 residues. Here the CDR3 reads CASSNLEDSNTEAFF. CDR3 sequence (DNA): TGTGCCAGCAGCAATTTAGAGGATTCGAACACTGAAGCTTTCTTT.

The table lists this clonotype with a few counts. This chain uses TRBV7-3 with TRBJ2-6; 9 nucleotides line up with TRBD1. The CDR3 is 17 residues long. Trimming removed 8 bases from V and 0 bases from J; junction bases left unmatched: 8. CDR1 and CDR2 (germline): SGHTA, FQGTGA. This CDR3 reads CASARTGESSGANVLTF. The CDR3 DNA reads TGTGCCAGCGCGAGGACAGGGGAGTCCTCTGGGGCCAACGTCCTGACTTTC.

This clonotype was observed a few times. The chain carries TRBV3-1 and TRBJ2-1; D possibly matches TRBD1 or TRBD2 (7 bases each). The CDR3 totals 16 residues. Germline CDR1 is LGHDT and CDR2 is YNNKEL (reference sequence). The germline V and J ends were trimmed by 3 bases and 5 bases, with 17 bases remaining between them. For the CDR3, the DNA is TGTGCCAGCAGCCAGGAGGGCAGGGGGGGGAACAATGAGCAGTTCTTC. Translating gives CASSQEGRGGNNEQFF.

This chain links TRBV7-2 with TRBJ2-5; TRBD1 agrees at 9 bases. The J segment lost 5 bases and the V segment lost 4 bases, leaving 8 bases of the junction unmatched. The CDR3 length is 15 residues. Germline CDR1 SGHTA, CDR2 FQGNSA. The CDR3 sequence is CASSSWGGQGETQYF. The CDR3 nucleotides read TGTGCCAGCAGCTCGTGGGGTGGACAGGGGGAGACCCAGTACTTC.

This chain links TRBV5-6 with TRBJ2-2, with D hard to call. V was clipped by 0 bases and J by 1 base, with 4 bases between them. The CDR3 runs to 14 residues. CDR1 is SGHDT, CDR2 YYEEEE, per germline. Here the CDR3 reads CASSLDVNTGELFF. Written as DNA, the CDR3 is TGTGCCAGCAGCTTGGACGTGAACACCGGGGAGCTGTTTTTT.

The rearrangement links TRBV6-5 to TRBJ1-3; unclear D gene. Germline CDR1 reads MNHEY; CDR2 reads SVGAGI. The V end lost 2 bases, the J end lost 4 bases, and 15 bases lay between the germline ends. The CDR3 runs 16 residues. The CDR3 DNA sequence: TGTGCCAGCAGTTACCTTTTGGCACGGGAGGGAAACACCATATATTTT. This codes for CASSYLLAREGNTIYF.

This clonotype has more than one count but fewer than ten. The chain joins TRBV5-6 to TRBJ2-7; TRBD2 is a possible D gene (6 bases). CDR1 is SGHDT and CDR2 is YYEEEE in the germline V gene. CDR3 length: 14 amino acids. The germline V and J ends were trimmed by 5 bases and 0 bases, with 12 bases remaining between them. The CDR3 DNA is TGTGCCAGCAGATTATCCGGGAGCTCCTACGAGCAGTACGTC. As protein: CASRLSGSSYEQYV.

Note on this clonotype: Mismatch with germline at one junction end may stem from a read error. The chain couples TRBV5-1 to TRBJ2-7; possibly TRBD1 or TRBD2 for D (5 bases each). This CDR3 is 12 amino acids long. Per the germline V gene, CDR1 is SGHRS and CDR2 is YFSETQ. The CDR3 coding sequence is TGCGCCAGCCGGGACCCTTCCTACGAGCAGATCTTC. Its translation is CASRDPSYEQIF.

This clonotype occurred many times. The V call is TRBV20-1, the J call TRBJ1-2, with 8 nucleotides matching TRBD1. The CDR3 contains 14 residues. V gave up 6 bases and J gave up 4 bases; unmatched junction bases: 10. CDR1 and CDR2 from the germline V gene are DFQATT and SNEGSKA (reference sequence). The CDR3 DNA reads TGCAGTGCCACCCTCGGACAGGGTACCTATGGCTACACCTTC. This encodes CSATLGQGTYGYTF.

This clonotype was picked up a small number of times. This chain links TRBV7-6 with TRBJ2-3, with 8 bases identical to TRBD1. With V trimmed by 5 bases and J by 6 bases, 4 bases remained unmatched. The CDR3 has 13 residues. CDR1 and CDR2 (germline): SGHVS, FNYEAQ. The CDR3 reads CASSQTGADTQYF. The CDR3 nucleotides read TGTGCCAGCAGCCAGACAGGGGCGGATACGCAGTATTTT.

This clonotype came up a few times. The gene calls are TRBV7-8 and TRBJ2-3; 8 bases line up with TRBD2. CDR1 and CDR2 (germline): SGHVS, FQNEAQ. V lost 0 bases to trimming and J lost 5 bases; unmatched junction nucleotides: 4. The CDR3 runs to 15 residues. Here the CDR3 DNA reads TGTGCCAGCAGCTTAGCGCTCGGGGGGGTAGATACGCAGTATTTT. Translated: CASSLALGGVDTQYF.

At least ten counts were recorded for this clonotype. This chain joins TRBV6-5 and TRBJ1-1; D is unresolved. V was trimmed by 0 bases and J by 4 bases, leaving 6 bases between them. Germline V gene lookup returns CDR1 MNHEY and CDR2 SVGAGI. The CDR3 is 13 residues long. CDR3 loop: CASSYSAVTEAFF. DNA of the CDR3: TGTGCCAGCAGTTACTCTGCCGTCACTGAAGCTTTCTTT.

This clonotype was found a few times. The CDR3 is CASRVGQGTDTQYF. Here the CDR3 DNA reads TGTGCCAGCAGGGTGGGACAGGGGACAGATACGCAGTATTTT. The chain joins TRBV12-3 or TRBV12-4 to TRBJ2-3; 10 bases map to TRBD1. V trimming: 6 bases; J trimming: 3 bases; junction bases outside the gene matches: 3. This CDR3 has 14 residues.

This clonotype was counted only a few times. The genes are TRBV5-6 and TRBJ2-7; D may correspond to TRBD1 or TRBD2 (6 bases each). The V end was cut by 4 bases, the J end by 8 bases, with 22 bases between. Germline V gives CDR1 SGHDT, CDR2 YYEEEE. This CDR3 has 15 amino acids. CDR3 sequence: CASSPEGGRRAQQYF. The CDR3 DNA sequence: TGTGCCAGCAGCCCCGAGGGGGGAAGACGGGCGCAGCAGTACTTC.

The chain has TRBV20-1 and TRBJ2-5; D possibly matches TRBD1 or TRBD2 (6 bases each). Germline CDR1 and CDR2: DFQATT and SNEGSKA (reference sequence). The length of the CDR3 is 16 residues. V lost 0 bases to trimming and J lost 1 base, with 15 bases between them. CDR3 sequence reads: CSARDLTGAVQETQYF. CDR3 sequence (DNA): TGCAGTGCTAGAGATCTAACGGGGGCCGTCCAAGAGACCCAGTACTTC.

This clonotype was observed a few times. This sequence joins TRBV7-9 and TRBJ2-2, with TRBD1 matching over 9 bases. V gave up 2 bases and J gave up 5 bases; unmatched junction bases: 6. The CDR3 sequence is 16 residues long. Germline assignment: CDR1 SEHNR and CDR2 FQNEAQ (reference sequence). CDR3 residues: CASSLIGTGWTGELFF. The CDR3 nucleotides are TGTGCCAGCAGCTTAATAGGGACAGGGTGGACCGGGGAGCTGTTTTTT.